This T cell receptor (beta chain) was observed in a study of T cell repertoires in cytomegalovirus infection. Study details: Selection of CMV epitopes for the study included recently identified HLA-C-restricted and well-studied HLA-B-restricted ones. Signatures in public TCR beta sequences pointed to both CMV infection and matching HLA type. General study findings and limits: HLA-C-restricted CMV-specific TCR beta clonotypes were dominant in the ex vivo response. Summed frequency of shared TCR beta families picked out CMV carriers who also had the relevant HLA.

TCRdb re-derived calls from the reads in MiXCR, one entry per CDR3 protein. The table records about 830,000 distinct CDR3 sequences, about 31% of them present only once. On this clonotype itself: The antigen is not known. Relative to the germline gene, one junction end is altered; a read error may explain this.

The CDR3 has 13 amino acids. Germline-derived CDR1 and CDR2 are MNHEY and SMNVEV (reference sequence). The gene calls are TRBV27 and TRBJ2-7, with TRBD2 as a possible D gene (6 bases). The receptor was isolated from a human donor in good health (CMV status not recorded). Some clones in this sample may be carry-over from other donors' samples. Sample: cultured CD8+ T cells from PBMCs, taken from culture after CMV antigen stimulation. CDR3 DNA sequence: TGTGCCAGCAGTCGGGGGAGTTCCTACGAGCGGTACTTC. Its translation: CASSRGSSYERYF.